One and the same sample provided the 23 T cell receptor beta chains below, sequenced in a study of glioma-infiltrating T cells after dendritic cell vaccination. Here immunoSEQ multiplex PCR was the method, and the copy in TCRdb shows in-frame clones only, minus some. This sample has more than 85,000 clones, with under 90% found just once. This sample comprised blood, obtained before dendritic cell vaccination. These receptors were obtained from a human donor with glioblastoma.

This clone showed up just a few times. This chain uses TRBV4-1 with TRBJ2-3; TRBD1 matches at 9 bases. The junction had 13 bases not matched to a gene; V was cut back by 3 bases and J by 6 bases. The germline CDR1 and CDR2 sequences are MGHRA and YSYEKL. The CDR3 runs to 17 residues. CDR3 nucleotides: TGCGCCAGCAGCCACCAACCGGGACAGGGAGGGAGGGATACGCAGTATTTT. Translating gives CASSHQPGQGGRDTQYF.

The chain couples TRBV7-9 to TRBJ2-2; 7 bases map to TRBD1. This CDR3 is built from 17 residues. Looked up from germline, CDR1 is SEHNR and CDR2 is FQNEAQ (reference sequence). V dropped 4 bases and J dropped 5; count of bases not matched to a gene: 13. CDR3 DNA: TGTGCCAGCAGCTCCGGGGACAGCGCCGTTGGGACCGGGGAGCTGTTTTTT. This sequence encodes CASSSGDSAVGTGELFF.

The V call is TRBV21-1, the J call TRBJ2-3; TRBD2 is taken as the D call from the table, unchecked against the DNA. TRBV21-1 is deemed a pseudogene. The CDR3 is made up of 17 amino acids. The CDR3 DNA is TGTGCCAGCAGCAAATGCCGGGACTCCGGTCGTCCAGATACGCAGTATTTT. It codes for CASSKCRDSGRPDTQYF.

This clone was detected only once. The V gene is TRBV5-1, the J gene TRBJ1-2, with TRBD1 as a possible D gene (6 bases). The CDR3 loop spans 13 amino acids. In germline, CDR1 is SGHRS, CDR2 YFSETQ. V lost 0 bases, J lost 8 bases, and 11 bases lay in between. The CDR3 loop reads CASSLVGAEGYTF. CDR3 bases: TGCGCCAGCAGCTTGGTGGGGGCGGAGGGCTACACCTTC.

V gene TRBV30 combines with J gene TRBJ2-7, with 7 bases aligning to TRBD1. Germline V gene lookup returns CDR1 GTSNPN and CDR2 SVGIG (reference sequence). The ends lost 4 bases at V and 7 bases at J; junction bases unmatched: 13. The CDR3 runs to 14 residues. The CDR3 is CAWTSRDSLIEQYF. For the CDR3, the DNA is TGTGCCTGGACATCTCGGGACAGCCTGATAGAGCAGTACTTC.

The J gene is TRBJ2-5, the V gene TRBV30; D remains unclear. Trimming removed 0 bases at V and 2 bases at J, with 7 bases between. Germline CDR1 and CDR2: GTSNPN and SVGIG (reference sequence). This CDR3 contains 13 residues. CDR3 nucleotide sequence: TGTGCCTGGAGTGTCCGGCGGCAAGAGACCCAGTACTTC. Amino acid sequence: CAWSVRRQETQYF.

J is TRBJ2-3 and V is TRBV10-3; 10 bases agree with TRBD2. Germline lookup yields CDR1 ENHRY and CDR2 SYGVKD. With V trimmed by 3 bases and J by 1 base, 7 bases remained unmatched. The CDR3 loop spans 17 amino acids. The CDR3 region is CAISDGVTSGGTDTQYF. As DNA, the CDR3 is TGTGCCATCAGTGATGGGGTTACTAGCGGGGGCACAGATACGCAGTATTTT.

This chain connects TRBV5-5 to TRBJ1-6; tentatively, D is TRBD1 (5 bases). CDR1 and CDR2 (germline): SGHKS, YYEKEE (reference sequence). This CDR3 comprises 14 residues. V was pared by 3 bases and J by 11 bases, with 15 bases between. The CDR3 DNA is TGTGCCAGCAGCTCGGGACTGCCAAGTACACCCCTCCACTTT. Encoded protein: CASSSGLPSTPLHF.

This chain's CDR3 is CASSSHVQGWDTQYF. In nucleotides, the CDR3 is TGTGCCAGCAGCTCGCACGTTCAGGGCTGGGATACGCAGTATTTT. The chain couples TRBV5-4 to TRBJ2-3; D is possibly TRBD1 (5 bases). Trimming removed 3 bases from V and 6 bases from J, with 17 bases in between. The germline gives CDR1 SGHNT, CDR2 YYREEE (reference sequence). The CDR3 is 15 residues long.

V and J are TRBV5-1 and TRBJ2-7; 7 nucleotides agree with TRBD1. The CDR3 is made up of 14 amino acids. Germline lookup yields CDR1 SGHRS and CDR2 YFSETQ. Germline trimming cut 1 base from V and 2 bases from J; bases unmatched to any gene: 3. The CDR3 region has the DNA TGCGCCAGCAGCTTGCAGGGACAGCCCTACGAGCAGTACTTC. Its translation: CASSLQGQPYEQYF. The variable domain in full, completed from reference TRBV5-1 and TRBJ2-7, reads KAGVTQTPRYLIKTRGQQVTLSCSPISGHRSVSWYQQTPGQGLQFLFEYFSETQRNKGNFPGRFSGRQFSNSRSEMNVSTLELGDSALYLCASSLQGQPYEQYFGPGTRLTVT.

The chain uses TRBV4-2 and TRBJ1-1; D is ambiguous. Trimming pared 4 bases from V and 5 bases from J, leaving 20 bases between. The CDR3 extends over 16 amino acids. The germline gives CDR1 LGHNA, CDR2 YNFKEQ. The CDR3 DNA reads as TGTGCCAGCAGCCGGGGAGGTTATGGGATGACAACTGAAGCTTTCTTT. As protein: CASSRGGYGMTTEAFF.

The J gene is TRBJ1-1, the V gene TRBV5-1; D might be TRBD1 (5 bases). Germline V gives CDR1 SGHRS, CDR2 YFSETQ. This CDR3 comprises 14 residues. V was pared by 2 bases and J by 5 bases, with 13 bases between. The CDR3 reads CASSFFGGKTEAFF. The CDR3 coding sequence is TGCGCCAGCAGCTTCTTCGGGGGGAAGACTGAAGCTTTCTTT.

The chain has TRBV7-2 and TRBJ2-7, with 7 bases matching TRBD2. The germline gives CDR1 SGHTA, CDR2 FQGNSA. The CDR3 runs 15 residues. J was trimmed by 4 bases and V by 7 bases; bases with no gene match: 13. The CDR3 DNA follows: TGTGCCAGCACCAACTCTGGGGGAGGGCCGTACGAGCAGTACTTC. It codes for CASTNSGGGPYEQYF. Combining the CDR3 with reference TRBV7-2 and TRBJ2-7 gives the whole variable domain GAGVSQSPSNKVTEKGKDVELRCDPISGHTALYWYRQSLGQGLEFLIYFQGNSAPDKSGLPSDRFSAERTGGSVSTLTIQRTQQEDSAVYLCASTNSGGGPYEQYFGPGTRLTVT.

The chain links TRBV6-5 to TRBJ2-2; TRBD1 is a possible D gene (6 bases). The CDR3 covers 15 residues. Germline CDR1 is MNHEY and CDR2 is SVGAGI. Trimming pared 5 bases from V and 3 bases from J, leaving 13 bases between. CDR3 amino acids: CASSQGWGHTGELFF. CDR3 bases: TGTGCCAGCAGTCAGGGTTGGGGGCACACCGGGGAGCTGTTTTTT.

The rearrangement uses TRBV11-3 and TRBJ2-7; 9 bases agree with TRBD2. From germline, CDR1 is SGHNT and CDR2 YENEEA. Trimming at V came to 4 bases and at J to 5 bases, leaving 6 bases not matched to a gene. The CDR3 runs to 14 residues. CDR3 in amino acids: CASSSRGGPNEQYF. The DNA for the CDR3 is TGTGCCAGCAGCTCGCGGGGGGGCCCCAACGAGCAGTACTTC.

The J gene is TRBJ1-1, the V gene TRBV6-1; weak D call: TRBD1 (5 bases). Trimming took off 4 bases at V and 1 base at J, with 7 bases between the two ends. Germline CDR1 and CDR2: MNHNS and SASEGT. This CDR3 contains 13 residues. CDR3: CASSVQANTEAFF. CDR3 coding DNA: TGTGCCAGCAGTGTACAGGCGAACACTGAAGCTTTCTTT.

This chain connects TRBV19 to TRBJ1-6; D is ambiguous. CDR1 is LNHDA and CDR2 is SQIVND in the germline V gene (reference sequence). The CDR3 extends over 18 amino acids. With 7 bases removed from V and 2 bases from J, the gap between germline ends came to 21 bases. CDR3 nucleotides: TGTGCCAGTACTACCCGTGTTAGAGGGCGGCCCTATAATTCACCCCTCCACTTT. It encodes CASTTRVRGRPYNSPLHF.

This clone was picked up a small number of times. The chain recombines TRBV19 with TRBJ2-3; no clear D. Germline CDR1 reads LNHDA; CDR2 reads SQIVND (reference sequence). V gave up 4 bases and J gave up 2 bases, with 25 bases separating them. The CDR3 runs to 19 residues. The DNA for the CDR3 is TGTGCCAGTAGTACTCCTAGACGGAAAGCTGACCTTACCACAGATACGCAGTATTTT. Its protein product is CASSTPRRKADLTTDTQYF.

The rearrangement joins TRBV7-8 to TRBJ1-2; the match to TRBD1 covers 8 bases. Germline V gene sequence: CDR1 SGHVS, CDR2 FQNEAQ. J was trimmed by 2 bases and V by 1 base; bases with no gene match: 0. The CDR3 has 14 residues. This CDR3 reads CASSLGQGNYGYTF. CDR3 sequence (DNA): TGTGCCAGCAGCTTAGGACAGGGGAACTATGGCTACACCTTC.

V usage is TRBV4-3 and J usage is TRBJ1-2; TRBD1 might be the D (6 bases). The CDR3 runs to 12 residues. Germline values: CDR1 LGHNA, CDR2 YSLEER. V shed 0 bases and J shed 7 bases, with 6 bases lying between them. The CDR3 DNA is TGCGCCAGCAGCCAAGAGACAGGTGGCTACACCTTC. Translated, it gives CASSQETGGYTF.

The J gene is TRBJ2-1, the V gene TRBV9; possibly TRBD2 for D (5 bases). This CDR3 spans 15 amino acids. The V end was cut by 1 base, the J end by 5 bases, with 13 bases between. Looked up from germline, CDR1 is SGDLS and CDR2 is YYNGEE. The CDR3 is CASSVKDFRNNEQFF. For the CDR3, the DNA is TGTGCCAGCAGCGTAAAGGACTTTAGAAACAATGAGCAGTTCTTC.

The rearrangement joins TRBV6-5 to TRBJ2-7; 7 bases align to TRBD2. The length of the CDR3 is 14 residues. Germline CDR1 is MNHEY and CDR2 is SVGAGI. Trimming took 4 bases from V and 2 from J; bases not matched to a gene: 5. CDR3 bases: TGTGCCAGCAGTTTGGGGGGAGGGACCTACGAGCAGTACTTC. As protein: CASSLGGGTYEQYF.

The gene calls are TRBV28 and TRBJ1-1; 8 bases align to TRBD1. This CDR3 spans 15 amino acids. CDR1 MDHEN and CDR2 SYDVKM come from the germline V gene. Unmatched junction bases numbered 6, after V lost 2 bases and J lost 4 bases. The CDR3 coding sequence is TGTGCCAGCAGTTTACCAGGGGGCTTCGGCACTGAAGCTTTCTTT. It is translated as CASSLPGGFGTEAFF.